The clone carrying this T cell receptor (beta chain) was recorded only once. The antigen remains undetermined. This entry comes from a study of cytomegalovirus exposure and HLA in healthy donors. Study-level information: The approximately 120 validation repertoires, a later analysis reported, used the same platform as the roughly 730 repertoires from the first cohort. Study-wide results and caveats: Investigators reported around 150 TCR beta chains as tied to cytomegalovirus. Clusters of TCRs from the first cohort tended to co-occur in the roughly 120 validation repertoires (as a later analysis found). The study found most TCR sequences rare, yet found some public TCRs in many donors.

Trimming took 7 bases from V and 1 from J, leaving 16 bases between them. Germline V gene sequence: CDR1 MGHRA, CDR2 YSYEKL. The CDR3 loop spans 15 amino acids. Assay: immunoSEQ multiplex PCR; the TCRdb copy retains only in-frame clones and omits some. The table shows under 200,000 clones, with 65% to 90% occurring only once. This receptor was taken from a woman aged 18-29 years in good health and CMV-seronegative. Input material: PBMCs. V gene TRBV4-1 combines with J gene TRBJ1-1; D not resolved. CDR3 nucleotides: TGCGCCAGCACACCGGAAGGACTGACGAACACTGAAGCTTTCTTT. This codes for CASTPEGLTNTEAFF.